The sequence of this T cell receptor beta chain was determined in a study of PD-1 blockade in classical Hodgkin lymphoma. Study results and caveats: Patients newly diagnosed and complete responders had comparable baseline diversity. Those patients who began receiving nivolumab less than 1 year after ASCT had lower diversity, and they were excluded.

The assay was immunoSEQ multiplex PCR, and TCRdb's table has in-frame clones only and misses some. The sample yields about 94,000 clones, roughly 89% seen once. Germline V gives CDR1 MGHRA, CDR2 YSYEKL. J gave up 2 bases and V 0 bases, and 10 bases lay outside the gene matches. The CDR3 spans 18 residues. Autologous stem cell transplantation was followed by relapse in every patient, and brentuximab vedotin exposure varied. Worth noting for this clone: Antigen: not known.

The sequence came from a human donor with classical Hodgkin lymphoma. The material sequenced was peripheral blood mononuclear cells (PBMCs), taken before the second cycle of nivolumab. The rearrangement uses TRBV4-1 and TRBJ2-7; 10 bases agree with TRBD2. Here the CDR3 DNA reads TGCGCCAGCAGCCAAGAATCCTTGGGGACTAGCGCGGCCTACGAGCAGTACTTC. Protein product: CASSQESLGTSAAYEQYF.